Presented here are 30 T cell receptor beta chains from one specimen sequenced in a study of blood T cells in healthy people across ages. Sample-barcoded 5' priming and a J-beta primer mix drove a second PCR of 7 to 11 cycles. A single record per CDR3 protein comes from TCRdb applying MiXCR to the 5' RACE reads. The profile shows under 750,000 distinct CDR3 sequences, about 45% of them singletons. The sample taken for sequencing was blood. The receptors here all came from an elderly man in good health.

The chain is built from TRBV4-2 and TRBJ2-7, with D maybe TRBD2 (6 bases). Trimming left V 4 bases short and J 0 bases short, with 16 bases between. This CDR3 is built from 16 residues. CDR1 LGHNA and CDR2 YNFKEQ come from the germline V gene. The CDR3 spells CASSRTISGSSYEQYF. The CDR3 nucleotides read TGTGCCAGCAGCCGCACCATTAGCGGATCCTCCTACGAGCAGTACTTC.

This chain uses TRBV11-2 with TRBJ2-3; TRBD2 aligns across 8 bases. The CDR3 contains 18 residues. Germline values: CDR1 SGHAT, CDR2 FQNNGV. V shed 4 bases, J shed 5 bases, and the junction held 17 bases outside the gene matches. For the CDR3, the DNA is TGTGCCAGCAGCTCCAGGGGCCCCCCTGGCGGGGGGCGAGATACGCAGTATTTT. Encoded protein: CASSSRGPPGGGRDTQYF.

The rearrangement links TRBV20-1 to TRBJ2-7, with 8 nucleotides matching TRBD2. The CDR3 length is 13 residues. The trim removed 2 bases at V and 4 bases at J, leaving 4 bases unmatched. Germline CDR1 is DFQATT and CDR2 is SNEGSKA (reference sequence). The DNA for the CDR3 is TGCAGTGCTAGACTGACTAGCGAGTACGAGCAGTACTTC. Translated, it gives CSARLTSEYEQYF.

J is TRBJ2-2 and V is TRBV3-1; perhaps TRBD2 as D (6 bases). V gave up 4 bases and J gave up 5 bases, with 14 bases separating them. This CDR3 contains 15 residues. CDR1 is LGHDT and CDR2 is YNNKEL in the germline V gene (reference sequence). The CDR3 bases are TGTGCCAGCAGCCGCCGGGACTTAACGACCGGGGAGCTGTTTTTT. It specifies CASSRRDLTTGELFF.

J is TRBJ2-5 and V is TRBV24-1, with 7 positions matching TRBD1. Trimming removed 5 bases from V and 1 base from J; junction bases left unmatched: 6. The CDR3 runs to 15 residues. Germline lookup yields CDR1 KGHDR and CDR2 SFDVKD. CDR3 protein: CATSGWQGVQETQYF. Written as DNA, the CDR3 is TGTGCCACCAGTGGCTGGCAGGGGGTCCAAGAGACCCAGTACTTC.

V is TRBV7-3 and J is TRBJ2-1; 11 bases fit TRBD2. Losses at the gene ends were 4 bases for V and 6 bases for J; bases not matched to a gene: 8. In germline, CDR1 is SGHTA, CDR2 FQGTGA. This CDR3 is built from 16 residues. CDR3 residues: CASSSYSGRASNEQFF. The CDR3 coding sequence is TGTGCCAGCAGCTCTTATAGCGGGAGGGCCTCCAATGAGCAGTTCTTC.

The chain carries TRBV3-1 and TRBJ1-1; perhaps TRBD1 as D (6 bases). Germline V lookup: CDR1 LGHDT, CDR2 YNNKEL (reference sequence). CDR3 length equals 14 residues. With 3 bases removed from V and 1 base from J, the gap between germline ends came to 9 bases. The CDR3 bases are TGTGCCAGCAGCCAGAGGGGACAGAACACTGAAGCTTTCTTT. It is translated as CASSQRGQNTEAFF.

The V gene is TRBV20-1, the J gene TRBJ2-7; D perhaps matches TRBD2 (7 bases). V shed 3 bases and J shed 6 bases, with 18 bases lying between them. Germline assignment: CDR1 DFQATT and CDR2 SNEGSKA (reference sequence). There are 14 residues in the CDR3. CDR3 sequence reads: CSASGGRGLGEQYF. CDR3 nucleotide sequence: TGCAGTGCTAGCGGCGGGCGGGGGCTAGGCGAGCAGTACTTC.

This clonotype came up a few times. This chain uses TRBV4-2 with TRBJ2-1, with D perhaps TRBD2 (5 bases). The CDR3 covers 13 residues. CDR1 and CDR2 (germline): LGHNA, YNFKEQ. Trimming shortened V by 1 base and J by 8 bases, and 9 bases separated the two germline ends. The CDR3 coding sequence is TGTGCCAGCAGCCAAGCGGGGTGGGATGAGCAGTTCTTC. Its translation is CASSQAGWDEQFF.

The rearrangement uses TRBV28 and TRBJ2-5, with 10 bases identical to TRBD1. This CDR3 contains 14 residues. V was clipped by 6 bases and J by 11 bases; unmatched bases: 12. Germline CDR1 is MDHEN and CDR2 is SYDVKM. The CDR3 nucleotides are TGTGCCAGCAGCAGGGACAGGGGTCTGTACGGGCAGTACTTC. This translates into CASSRDRGLYGQYF.

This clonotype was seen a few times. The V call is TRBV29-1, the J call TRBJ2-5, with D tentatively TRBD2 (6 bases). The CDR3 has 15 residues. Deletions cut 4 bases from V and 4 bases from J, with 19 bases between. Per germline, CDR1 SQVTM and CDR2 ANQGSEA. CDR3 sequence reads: CSVAGGAFGGETQYF. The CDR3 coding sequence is TGCAGCGTTGCGGGCGGGGCTTTCGGAGGAGAGACCCAGTACTTC.

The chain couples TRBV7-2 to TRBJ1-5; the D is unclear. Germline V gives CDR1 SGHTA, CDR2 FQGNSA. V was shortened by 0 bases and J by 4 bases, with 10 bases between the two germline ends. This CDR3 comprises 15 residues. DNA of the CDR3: TGTGCCAGCAGCTTAGCGCCTGGCAGGAATCAGCCCCAGCATTTT. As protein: CASSLAPGRNQPQHF.

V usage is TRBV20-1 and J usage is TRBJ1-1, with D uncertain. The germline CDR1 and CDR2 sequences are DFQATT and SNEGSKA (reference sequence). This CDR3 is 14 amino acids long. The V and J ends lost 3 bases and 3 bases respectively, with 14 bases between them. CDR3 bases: TGCAGTGCTAGTCATCCCCTAGGGCACACTGAAGCTTTCTTT. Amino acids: CSASHPLGHTEAFF.

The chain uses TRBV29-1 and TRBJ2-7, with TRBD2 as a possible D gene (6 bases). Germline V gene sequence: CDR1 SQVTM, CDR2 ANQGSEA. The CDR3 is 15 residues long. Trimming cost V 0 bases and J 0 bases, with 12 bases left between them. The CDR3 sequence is CSVEDSGGSSYEQYF. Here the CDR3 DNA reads TGCAGCGTTGAAGATTCCGGGGGAAGCTCCTACGAGCAGTACTTC.

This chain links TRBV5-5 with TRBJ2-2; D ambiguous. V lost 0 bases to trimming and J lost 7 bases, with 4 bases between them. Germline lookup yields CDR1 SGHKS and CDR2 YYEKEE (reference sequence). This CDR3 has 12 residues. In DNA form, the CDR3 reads TGTGCCAGCAGCTTGGTTTACGGGGAGCTGTTTTTT. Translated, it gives CASSLVYGELFF.

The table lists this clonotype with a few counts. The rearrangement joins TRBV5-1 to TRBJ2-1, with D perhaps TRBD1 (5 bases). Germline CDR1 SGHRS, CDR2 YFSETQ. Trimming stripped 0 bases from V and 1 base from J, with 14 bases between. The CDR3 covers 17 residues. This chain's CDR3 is CASSLDPVPGSYNEQFF. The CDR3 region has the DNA TGCGCCAGCAGCTTGGACCCGGTGCCAGGGTCCTACAATGAGCAGTTCTTC. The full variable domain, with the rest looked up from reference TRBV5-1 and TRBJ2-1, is KAGVTQTPRYLIKTRGQQVTLSCSPISGHRSVSWYQQTPGQGLQFLFEYFSETQRNKGNFPGRFSGRQFSNSRSEMNVSTLELGDSALYLCASSLDPVPGSYNEQFFGPGTRLTVL.

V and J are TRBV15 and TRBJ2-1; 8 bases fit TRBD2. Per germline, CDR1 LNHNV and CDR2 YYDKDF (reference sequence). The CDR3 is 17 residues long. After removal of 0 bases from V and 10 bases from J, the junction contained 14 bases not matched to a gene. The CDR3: CATSRDRAGGSRGEQFF. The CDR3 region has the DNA TGTGCCACCAGCAGAGATCGGGCGGGGGGTTCTAGGGGCGAGCAGTTCTTC.

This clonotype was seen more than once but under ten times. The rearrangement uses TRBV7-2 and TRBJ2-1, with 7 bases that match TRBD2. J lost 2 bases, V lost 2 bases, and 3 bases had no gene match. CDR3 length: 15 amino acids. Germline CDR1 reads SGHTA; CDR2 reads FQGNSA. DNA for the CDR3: TGTGCCAGCAGCTTAAGGAGCGGGACCTACAATGAGCAGTTCTTC. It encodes CASSLRSGTYNEQFF.

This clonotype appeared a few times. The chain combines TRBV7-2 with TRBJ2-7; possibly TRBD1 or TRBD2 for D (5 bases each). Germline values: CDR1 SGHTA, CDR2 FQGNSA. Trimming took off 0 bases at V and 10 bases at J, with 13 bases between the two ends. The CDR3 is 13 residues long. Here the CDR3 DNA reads TGTGCCAGCAGCTTAGCCCTTGGGGGTACCCAGTACTTC. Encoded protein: CASSLALGGTQYF.

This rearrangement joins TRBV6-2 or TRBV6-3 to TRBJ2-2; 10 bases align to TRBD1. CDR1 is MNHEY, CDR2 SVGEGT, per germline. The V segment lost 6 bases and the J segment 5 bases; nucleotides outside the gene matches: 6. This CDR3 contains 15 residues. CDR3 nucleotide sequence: TGTGCCAGCAGACACGGGACAGGGGAGACCGGGGAGCTGTTTTTT. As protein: CASRHGTGETGELFF.

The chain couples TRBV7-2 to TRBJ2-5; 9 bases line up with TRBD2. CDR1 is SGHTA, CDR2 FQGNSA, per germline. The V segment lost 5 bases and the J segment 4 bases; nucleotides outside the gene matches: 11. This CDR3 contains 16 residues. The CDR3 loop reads CASSSLAGSLVETQYF. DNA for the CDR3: TGTGCCAGCAGCAGTCTAGCGGGGTCTCTTGTAGAGACCCAGTACTTC.

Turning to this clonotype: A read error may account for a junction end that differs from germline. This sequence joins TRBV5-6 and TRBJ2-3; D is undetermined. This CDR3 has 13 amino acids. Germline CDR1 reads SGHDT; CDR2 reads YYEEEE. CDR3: CARSLPSTDTQYF. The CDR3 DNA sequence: TGTGCCCGCAGCTTGCCTAGCACAGATACGCAGTATTTT. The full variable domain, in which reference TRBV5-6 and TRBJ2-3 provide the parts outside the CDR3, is DAGVTQSPTHLIKTRGQQVTLRCSPKSGHDTVSWYQQALGQGPQFIFQYYEEEERQRGNFPDRFSGHQFPNYSSELNVNALLLGDSALYLCARSLPSTDTQYFGPGTRLTVL.

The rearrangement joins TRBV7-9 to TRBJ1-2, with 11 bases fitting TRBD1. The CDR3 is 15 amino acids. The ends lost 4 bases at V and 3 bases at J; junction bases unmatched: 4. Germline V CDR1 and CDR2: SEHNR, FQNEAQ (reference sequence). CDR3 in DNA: TGTGCCAGCAGCTCTAGGACAGGGGGCGACTATGGCTACACCTTC. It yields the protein CASSSRTGGDYGYTF.

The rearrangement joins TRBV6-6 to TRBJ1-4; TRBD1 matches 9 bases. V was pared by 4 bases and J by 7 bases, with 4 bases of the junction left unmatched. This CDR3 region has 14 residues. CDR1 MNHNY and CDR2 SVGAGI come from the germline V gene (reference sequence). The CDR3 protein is CASSSGQGTEKLFF. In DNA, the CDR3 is TGTGCCAGCAGTTCGGGACAGGGCACTGAAAAACTGTTTTTT.

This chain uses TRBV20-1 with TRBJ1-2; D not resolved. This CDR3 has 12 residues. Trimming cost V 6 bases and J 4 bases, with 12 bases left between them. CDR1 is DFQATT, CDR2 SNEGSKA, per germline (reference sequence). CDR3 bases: TGCAGTGCAATACATCTTGGCTATGGCTACACCTTC. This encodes CSAIHLGYGYTF.

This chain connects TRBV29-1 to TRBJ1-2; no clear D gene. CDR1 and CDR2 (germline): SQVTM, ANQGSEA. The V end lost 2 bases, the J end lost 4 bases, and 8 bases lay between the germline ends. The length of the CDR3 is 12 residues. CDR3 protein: CSVEPDRYGYTF. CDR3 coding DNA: TGCAGCGTTGAACCGGACCGCTATGGCTACACCTTC. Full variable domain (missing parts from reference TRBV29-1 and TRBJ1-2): SAVISQKPSRDICQRGTSLTIQCQVDSQVTMMFWYRQQPGQSLTLIATANQGSEATYESGFVIDKFPISRPNLTFSTLTVSNMSPEDSSIYLCSVEPDRYGYTFGSGTRLTVV.

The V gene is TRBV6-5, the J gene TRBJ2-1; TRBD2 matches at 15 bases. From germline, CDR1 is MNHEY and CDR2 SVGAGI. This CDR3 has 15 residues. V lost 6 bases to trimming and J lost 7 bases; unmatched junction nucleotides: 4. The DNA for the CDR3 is TGTGCCAGCAGATGGACTAGCGGGGGGGCAAATGAGCAGTTCTTC. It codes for CASRWTSGGANEQFF.

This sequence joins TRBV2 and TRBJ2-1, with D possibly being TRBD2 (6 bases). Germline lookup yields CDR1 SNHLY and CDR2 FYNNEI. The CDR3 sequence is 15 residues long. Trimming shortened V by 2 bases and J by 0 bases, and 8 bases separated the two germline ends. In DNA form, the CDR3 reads TGTGCCAGCAGTGAAAGTAGCGGCTCCTACAATGAGCAGTTCTTC. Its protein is CASSESSGSYNEQFF.

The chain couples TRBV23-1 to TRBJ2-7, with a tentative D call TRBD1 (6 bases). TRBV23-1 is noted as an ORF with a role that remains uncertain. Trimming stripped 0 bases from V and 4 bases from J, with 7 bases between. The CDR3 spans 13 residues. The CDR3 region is CASSQSGGYEQYF. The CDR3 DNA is TGCGCCAGCAGTCAATCAGGGGGTTACGAGCAGTACTTC.

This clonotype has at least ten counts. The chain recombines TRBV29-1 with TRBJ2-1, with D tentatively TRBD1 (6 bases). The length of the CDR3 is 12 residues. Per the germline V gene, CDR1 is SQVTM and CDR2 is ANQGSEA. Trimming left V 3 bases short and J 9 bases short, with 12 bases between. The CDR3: CSVEGTGREQFF. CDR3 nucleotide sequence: TGCAGCGTTGAGGGAACAGGGCGTGAGCAGTTCTTC.